The entry below gives a single T cell receptor (beta chain) sequence along with its context. The target antigen is unknown. With 60 Vbeta and 13 Jbeta primers, the PCR was carried out. Per the authors' pipeline: A later analysis tallied 65 million to 85 million unique TCR beta chains, around 12 million of them shared. TCRdb keeps only in-frame clones here, not all; method: immunoSEQ multiplex PCR. V and J calls and clone size come straight from that table; D and trimming were deduced from the DNA. This table holds under 150,000 clones, 73% found once. The source of the sample is a study of cytomegalovirus exposure and HLA in healthy donors. Germline values: CDR1 LNHDA, CDR2 SQIVND (reference sequence). V was pared by 5 bases and J by 6 bases, with 9 bases of the junction left unmatched. The CDR3 runs 16 residues. General study results and limits: Rarity characterized most TCR sequences, yet some public TCRs appeared in many donors. More clonal expansion characterized HLA-associated TCR beta chains than equally common others in a later analysis.

Sequencing was performed on PBMCs. This chain links TRBV19 with TRBJ2-5, with 13 bases identical to TRBD2. This clonotype was obtained from a human donor in good health. The CDR3 protein is CASSFSRTSGSQTQYF. In DNA form, the CDR3 reads TGTGCCAGTAGTTTCTCCCGGACTAGCGGGAGTCAGACCCAGTACTTC.